This T cell receptor beta chain was obtained from a study of blood T cell repertoires in COVID-19. Study-wide context: Sites across the United States, Italy and Spain contributed samples from acute and convalescent COVID-19.

The age range of participants was about 18 to 95 years, with residence in about two dozen US areas. All recovered Cohort 3 donors got two negative PCRs, got clearance, or saw symptom resolution. Clones were sequenced by immunoSEQ multiplex PCR, and TCRdb holds only the in-frame ones, with some missing. Among 150,000 to 200,000 clones listed, around 80% were seen once. This receptor was identified in a man aged 50 to 59 who had recovered from COVID-19. The sequenced sample consisted of PBMCs or T cells enriched from blood (not recorded which).

CDR3 amino acids: CASSLSPGNGYTF. CDR3 coding DNA: TGTGCCAGCAGTTTATCGCCGGGAAATGGCTACACCTTC. This chain connects TRBV27 to TRBJ1-2, with D unresolved. V lost 0 bases and J lost 6, with 8 bases in between. This CDR3 contains 13 residues. CDR1 is MNHEY, CDR2 SMNVEV, per germline (reference sequence).